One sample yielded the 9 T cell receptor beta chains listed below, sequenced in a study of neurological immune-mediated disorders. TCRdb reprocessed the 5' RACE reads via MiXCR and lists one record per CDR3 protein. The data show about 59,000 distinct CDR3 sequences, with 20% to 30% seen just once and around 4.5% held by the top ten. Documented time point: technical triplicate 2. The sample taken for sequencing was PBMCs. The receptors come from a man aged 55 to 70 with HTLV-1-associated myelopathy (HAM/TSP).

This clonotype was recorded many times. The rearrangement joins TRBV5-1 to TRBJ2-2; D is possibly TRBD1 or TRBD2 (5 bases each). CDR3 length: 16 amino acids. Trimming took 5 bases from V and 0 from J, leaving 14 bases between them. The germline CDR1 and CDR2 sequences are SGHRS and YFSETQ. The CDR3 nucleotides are TGCGCCAGCAGGAGGGGTTCGGGGACGAACACCGGGGAGCTGTTTTTT. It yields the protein CASRRGSGTNTGELFF.

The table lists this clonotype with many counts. CDR3 sequence reads: CASLRLDGYNEQFF. CDR3 nucleotide sequence: TGTGCCAGCCTTAGACTCGACGGGTACAATGAGCAGTTCTTC. J is TRBJ2-1 and V is TRBV6-6; D unresolved. The length of the CDR3 is 14 residues. In germline, CDR1 is MNHNY, CDR2 SVGAGI (reference sequence). V shed 8 bases and J shed 4 bases, with 15 bases lying between them.

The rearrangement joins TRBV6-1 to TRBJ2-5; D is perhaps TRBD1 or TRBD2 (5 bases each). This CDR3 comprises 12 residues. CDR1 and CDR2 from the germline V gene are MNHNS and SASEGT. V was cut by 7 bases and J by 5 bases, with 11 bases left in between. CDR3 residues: CASIWDRETQYF. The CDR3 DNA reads TGTGCCAGCATTTGGGACCGGGAGACCCAGTACTTC.

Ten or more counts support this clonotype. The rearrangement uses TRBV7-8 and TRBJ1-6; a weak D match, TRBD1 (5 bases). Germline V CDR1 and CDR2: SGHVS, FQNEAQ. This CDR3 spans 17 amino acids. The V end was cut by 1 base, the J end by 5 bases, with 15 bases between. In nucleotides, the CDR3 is TGTGCCAGCAGCTTAGGTTGGGGCTCCTGGGATAATTCACCCCTCCACTTT. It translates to CASSLGWGSWDNSPLHF.

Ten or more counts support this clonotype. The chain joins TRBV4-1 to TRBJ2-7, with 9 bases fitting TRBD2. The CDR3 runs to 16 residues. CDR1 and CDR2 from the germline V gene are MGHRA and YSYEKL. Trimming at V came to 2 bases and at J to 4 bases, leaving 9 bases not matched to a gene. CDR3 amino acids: CASSQRLGLAAYEQYF. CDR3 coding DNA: TGCGCCAGCAGCCAACGCCTGGGACTAGCTGCATACGAGCAGTACTTC.

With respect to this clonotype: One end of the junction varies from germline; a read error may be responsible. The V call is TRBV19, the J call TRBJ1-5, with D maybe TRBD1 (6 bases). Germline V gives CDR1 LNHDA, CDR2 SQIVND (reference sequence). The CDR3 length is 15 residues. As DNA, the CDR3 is TGTGTCAGTACCCCGGACAGATATAGCAATCAGCCCCAGCATTTT. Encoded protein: CVSTPDRYSNQPQHF.

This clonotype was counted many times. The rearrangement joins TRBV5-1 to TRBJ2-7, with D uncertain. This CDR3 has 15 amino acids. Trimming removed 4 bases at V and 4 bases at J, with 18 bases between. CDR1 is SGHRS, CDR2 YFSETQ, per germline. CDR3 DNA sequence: TGCGCCAGCAGCCCCAGTCACCTTGGACCGTACGAGCAGTACTTC. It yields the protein CASSPSHLGPYEQYF. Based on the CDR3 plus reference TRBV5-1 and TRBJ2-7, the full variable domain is KAGVTQTPRYLIKTRGQQVTLSCSPISGHRSVSWYQQTPGQGLQFLFEYFSETQRNKGNFPGRFSGRQFSNSRSEMNVSTLELGDSALYLCASSPSHLGPYEQYFGPGTRLTVT.

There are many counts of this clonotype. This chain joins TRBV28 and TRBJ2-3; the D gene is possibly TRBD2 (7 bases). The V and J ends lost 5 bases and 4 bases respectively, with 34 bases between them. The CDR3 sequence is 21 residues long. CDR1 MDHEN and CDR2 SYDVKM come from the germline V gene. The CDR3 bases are TGTGCCAGCAGTCCCCTACACAGGGAGGGAACTCTAGCATTATCCCCAGATACGCAGTATTTT. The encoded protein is CASSPLHREGTLALSPDTQYF.

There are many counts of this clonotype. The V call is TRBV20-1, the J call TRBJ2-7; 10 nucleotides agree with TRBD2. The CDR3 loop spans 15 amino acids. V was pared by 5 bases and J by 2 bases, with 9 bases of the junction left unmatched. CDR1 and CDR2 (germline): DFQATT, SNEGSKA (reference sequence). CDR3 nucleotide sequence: TGCAGTGCTTCCCCCGCTAGCGGGAGCCCCTACGAGCAGTACTTC. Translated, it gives CSASPASGSPYEQYF.